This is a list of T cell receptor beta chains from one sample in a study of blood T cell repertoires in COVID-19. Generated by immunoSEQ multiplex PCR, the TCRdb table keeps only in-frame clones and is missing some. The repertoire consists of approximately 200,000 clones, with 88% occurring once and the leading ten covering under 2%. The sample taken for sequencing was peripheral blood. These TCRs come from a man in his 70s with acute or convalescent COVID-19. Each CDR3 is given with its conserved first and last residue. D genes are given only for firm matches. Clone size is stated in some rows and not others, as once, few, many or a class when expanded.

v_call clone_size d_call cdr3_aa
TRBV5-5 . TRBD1 CASSLAQGTGIQPQHF
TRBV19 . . CASSVLTGSIGELFF
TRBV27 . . CASSRDTDTYEQYF
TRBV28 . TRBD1 CASQPGQGYGYTF
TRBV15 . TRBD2 CATPSTSRLAGERQYNEQFF
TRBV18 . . CASSPDTYEQYF
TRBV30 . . CAWSVLMGGGEQYF
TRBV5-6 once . CASSLGGTGANVLTF
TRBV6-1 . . CASSEGLTVTFTDTQYF
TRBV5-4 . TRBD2 CASSSGTSGGSSYNEQFF
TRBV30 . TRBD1 CAWSLGQGTQYF
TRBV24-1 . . CATSAGATYEQYF
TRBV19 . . CASSILAGGTEAFF
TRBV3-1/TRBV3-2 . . CASSPPQGNTEAFF
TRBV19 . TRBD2 CASSPREAGALNEQFF
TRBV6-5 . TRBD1 CASSSGTGVYEQYF
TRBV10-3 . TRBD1 CAIAGQGREAFF
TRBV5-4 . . CASRNRTGDFGGYTF
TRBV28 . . CASSLGSRDYGYTF
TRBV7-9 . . CASSLPGTEAFF
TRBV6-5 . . CASSPRGGNTEAFF
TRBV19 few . CASSIPGSYEQYF
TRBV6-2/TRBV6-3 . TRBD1 CASSYGTGAEAFF
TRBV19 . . CASSIRAGPSNYGYTF
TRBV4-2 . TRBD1 CASSPGQGSTGNTIYF
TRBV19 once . CASSIQNPTNEKLFF